The T cell receptor beta chain under discussion was sequenced for a study of control samples from healthy donors and cancer patients. The method was immunoSEQ multiplex PCR; TCRdb's version includes in-frame clones alone and lacks a portion of them. Among 65,000 to 90,000 clones, about 95% were seen once, and the ten largest hold 2.8%. The count of this clone is one. Deletions cut 1 base from V and 5 bases from J, with 11 bases between. This CDR3 is 14 amino acids long. Germline V lookup: CDR1 SGHTA, CDR2 FQGNSA. The chain has TRBV7-2 and TRBJ1-2; D is perhaps TRBD1 (6 bases). The sequence was obtained from a woman aged 25 to 39 in good health. The specimen sequenced was blood. In DNA form, the CDR3 reads TGTGCCAGCAGCTTAGACGCCAGGGGTTATGGCTACACCTTC. This gives the protein CASSLDARGYGYTF.